This passage covers 20 T cell receptor beta chains from one sample sequenced in a study of blood T cell repertoires in COVID-19. Some clones are missing from TCRdb's copy, which holds only in-frame ones; the method was immunoSEQ multiplex PCR. The sample has roughly 290,000 clones, roughly 86% seen once; the top ten hold over 2%. Specimen: peripheral blood. These receptors originate from a woman aged 25 to 45 who had recovered from COVID-19.

The genes are TRBV27 and TRBJ1-2, with 10 bases aligning to TRBD1. Trimming cost V 2 bases and J 4 bases; bases outside gene matches: 10. The CDR3 loop spans 17 amino acids. The germline gives CDR1 MNHEY, CDR2 SMNVEV (reference sequence). The CDR3 region is CASSLDRGQGSLYGYTF. The DNA of the CDR3 is TGTGCCAGCAGTTTAGATAGGGGACAGGGGTCACTCTATGGCTACACCTTC.

V usage is TRBV18 and J usage is TRBJ2-7; the D gene is possibly TRBD2 (6 bases). The CDR3 length is 15 residues. The germline gives CDR1 KGHSH, CDR2 LQKENI. The V gene lost 2 bases and the J gene lost 3 bases, with 14 bases spanning the gap. The CDR3 nucleotides are TGTGCCAGCTCACCATCCCACGGGAGTGGCTACGAGCAGTACTTC. It specifies CASSPSHGSGYEQYF.

The chain links TRBV2 to TRBJ2-7, with D unclear. V lost 4 bases and J lost 2, with 12 bases in between. Per the germline V gene, CDR1 is SNHLY and CDR2 is FYNNEI. This CDR3 has 14 residues. The CDR3 DNA is TGTGCCAGCAGTGGAGGCTTTACCACCTACGAGCAGTACTTC. Translated, it gives CASSGGFTTYEQYF.

This clone was counted a single time. The chain carries TRBV7-2 and TRBJ2-1; weak D call: TRBD2 (6 bases). Trimming removed 4 bases from V and 4 bases from J, with 14 bases in between. The germline V gene has CDR1 SGHTA and CDR2 FQGNSA. The CDR3 sequence is 15 residues long. The CDR3 sequence is CASSYSSATYNEQFF. In DNA form, the CDR3 reads TGTGCCAGCAGCTATTCTAGCGCGACGTACAATGAGCAGTTCTTC.

J is TRBJ2-7 and V is TRBV3-1 (or the pseudogene TRBV3-2), with D possibly matching TRBD2 (6 bases). CDR3 length equals 14 residues. Trimming removed 4 bases from V and 6 bases from J, with 16 bases in between. CDR1 LGHDT and CDR2 YNNKEL come from the germline V gene (reference sequence). In DNA, the CDR3 is TGTGCCAGCAGCCGGGCTAGCGCGGGGATCGAGCAGTACTTC. Amino acid sequence: CASSRASAGIEQYF.

This rearrangement joins TRBV2 to TRBJ2-7; TRBD1 agrees at 9 bases. Per germline, CDR1 SNHLY and CDR2 FYNNEI. The V segment lost 6 bases and the J segment 3 bases; nucleotides outside the gene matches: 6. The CDR3 length is 14 residues. CDR3 coding DNA: TGTGCCAGCAGGGGGACAGGGCAGGACTACGAGCAGTACTTC. It encodes CASRGTGQDYEQYF.

The chain uses TRBV28 and TRBJ2-3; a weak D match, TRBD2 (6 bases). Germline V gene lookup returns CDR1 MDHEN and CDR2 SYDVKM. Trimming pared 6 bases from V and 2 bases from J, leaving 18 bases between. The CDR3 is 16 amino acids. As DNA, the CDR3 is TGTGCCAGCAGCCAGATACGGGGGAGACTCACAGATACGCAGTATTTT. Protein: CASSQIRGRLTDTQYF.

This clone is a singleton in its sample. The V call is TRBV5-4, the J call TRBJ1-6, with D unclear. V gave up 3 bases and J gave up 9 bases, with 10 bases separating them. This CDR3 has 13 amino acids. The germline V gene has CDR1 SGHNT and CDR2 YYREEE (reference sequence). As DNA, the CDR3 is TGTGCCAGCAGCTCGCTCTACGGTTCACCCCTCCACTTT. It is translated as CASSSLYGSPLHF.

V gene TRBV4-2 combines with J gene TRBJ2-5; D is unclear. The CDR3 consists of 14 residues. V was cut by 0 bases and J by 4 bases, with 9 bases left in between. Per germline, CDR1 LGHNA and CDR2 YNFKEQ. The CDR3 sequence is CASSQDRMSETQYF. CDR3 DNA: TGTGCCAGCAGCCAAGATCGTATGTCAGAGACCCAGTACTTC.

The chain is built from TRBV10-1 and TRBJ2-7, with 7 bases matching TRBD1. CDR3 length: 14 residues. Germline assignment: CDR1 WNHNN and CDR2 SYGVQD (reference sequence). V was clipped by 8 bases and J by 5 bases; unmatched bases: 12. The CDR3 is CASSSRQGPNEQYF. For the CDR3, the DNA is TGCGCCAGCTCCTCCCGACAGGGACCCAACGAGCAGTACTTC.

Only a few counts were recorded for this clone. This chain uses TRBV19 with TRBJ2-5; 8 bases are shared with TRBD2. Looked up from germline, CDR1 is LNHDA and CDR2 is SQIVND (reference sequence). V dropped 9 bases and J dropped 6; count of bases not matched to a gene: 3. The CDR3 runs 11 residues. CDR3 amino acids: CASRGGQTQYF. In DNA, the CDR3 is TGTGCCAGCCGGGGGGGACAGACCCAGTACTTC.

The rearrangement links TRBV5-6 to TRBJ2-6; D ambiguous. Germline CDR1 SGHDT, CDR2 YYEEEE. V shed 0 bases and J shed 0 bases, with 10 bases lying between them. The CDR3 is 17 amino acids. Here the CDR3 reads CASSLGQVSSGANVLTF. The CDR3 bases are TGTGCCAGCAGCTTGGGCCAGGTGAGCTCTGGGGCCAACGTCCTGACTTTC.

This chain joins TRBV5-1 and TRBJ2-1; D is ambiguous. This CDR3 is built from 16 residues. Germline CDR1 and CDR2: SGHRS and YFSETQ. With 2 bases removed from V and 3 bases from J, the gap between germline ends came to 15 bases. The CDR3 sequence: CASSLPSTTRYNEQFF. CDR3 nucleotides: TGCGCCAGCAGCTTACCCTCAACGACTCGCTACAATGAGCAGTTCTTC.

This chain uses TRBV9 with TRBJ2-1, with TRBD2 matching over 8 bases. V shed 4 bases, J shed 4 bases, and the junction held 7 bases outside the gene matches. CDR3 length: 15 residues. Germline V gives CDR1 SGDLS, CDR2 YYNGEE. The CDR3 DNA sequence: TGTGCCAGCAGCCCAGCAGCGGGGGCGTACAATGAGCAGTTCTTC. Protein: CASSPAAGAYNEQFF.

This chain links TRBV19 with TRBJ2-2, with unresolved D. The CDR3 totals 14 residues. Germline-derived CDR1 and CDR2 are LNHDA and SQIVND (reference sequence). The germline V and J ends were trimmed by 1 base and 4 bases, with 7 bases remaining between them. This chain's CDR3 is CASSIGKLTGELFF. The DNA for the CDR3 is TGTGCCAGTAGTATAGGTAAACTCACCGGGGAGCTGTTTTTT.

This clone was found a few times. CDR3 sequence (DNA): TGTGCCAGTAGTCAGACCGGGACAGGCGATTCACCCCTCCACTTT. It is translated as CASSQTGTGDSPLHF. This chain uses TRBV19 with TRBJ1-6, with TRBD1 identical over 8 bases. After removal of 5 bases from V and 8 bases from J, the junction contained 8 bases not matched to a gene. This CDR3 spans 15 amino acids. Germline CDR1 and CDR2: LNHDA and SQIVND (reference sequence).

CDR3 nucleotides: TGCGCCAGCAGCAGTGGACAGGGGCCCTACGAGCAGTACTTC. Its protein is CASSSGQGPYEQYF. The chain uses TRBV5-1 and TRBJ2-7, with 9 bases that match TRBD1. V shed 4 bases, J shed 2 bases, and the junction held 4 bases outside the gene matches. CDR3 length: 14 residues. Per the germline V gene, CDR1 is SGHRS and CDR2 is YFSETQ.

This clone was detected a few times. DNA for the CDR3: TGCGCCAGCAGCTTGGCTCGGTACTTCCAAGAGACCCAGTACTTC. Residues: CASSLARYFQETQYF. The chain couples TRBV5-1 to TRBJ2-5, with D uncertain. The CDR3 runs to 15 residues. The V gene lost 0 bases and the J gene lost 1 base, with 10 bases spanning the gap. Germline V gene lookup returns CDR1 SGHRS and CDR2 YFSETQ.

CDR3 coding DNA: TGTGCCGTTGGACAGGGGAACACTGAAGCTTTCTTT. It yields the protein CAVGQGNTEAFF. The chain uses TRBV10-3 and TRBJ1-1; 8 bases fit TRBD1. Germline trimming cut 11 bases from V and 1 base from J; bases unmatched to any gene: 3. This CDR3 has 12 amino acids. CDR1 and CDR2 from the germline V gene are ENHRY and SYGVKD.

The J gene is TRBJ2-1, the V gene TRBV2; no definite D call. Trimming shortened V by 7 bases and J by 0 bases, and 4 bases separated the two germline ends. This CDR3 region has 12 residues. Germline loops: CDR1 SNHLY, CDR2 FYNNEI. The CDR3 sequence is CASTRSYNEQFF. The CDR3 bases are TGTGCCAGCACGCGCTCCTACAATGAGCAGTTCTTC.